Listed here is a single TCR beta chain. After removal of 0 bases from V and 5 bases from J, the junction contained 6 bases not matched to a gene. This CDR3 region has 15 residues. From germline, CDR1 is MNHNY and CDR2 SVGAGI (reference sequence). This sample stems from a study of T cell changes during pregnancy in multiple sclerosis. Some clones are missing from TCRdb's copy, which holds only in-frame ones; the method was immunoSEQ multiplex PCR. The sample records about 62,000 clones, around 89% being singletons. Sequences were derived from peripheral blood, sampled in the first trimester of pregnancy. This receptor was obtained from a female donor with multiple sclerosis, enrolled in a pregnancy study. The gene calls are TRBV6-6 and TRBJ2-7, with 8 bases lining up with TRBD1. The CDR3 loop reads CASSYSMRTGNEQYF. CDR3 sequence (DNA): TGTGCCAGCAGTTACTCGATGCGGACAGGGAACGAGCAGTACTTC.